This T cell receptor (beta chain) originates from a study of control samples from healthy donors and cancer patients. Measured with immunoSEQ multiplex PCR; TCRdb has only the in-frame clones, and not every one. The data show just under 100,000 clones, roughly 93% seen once. This clone was recorded once. The CDR3 sequence is 12 residues long. Deletions cut 0 bases from V and 7 bases from J, with 5 bases between. Germline CDR1 is SGHRS and CDR2 is YFSETQ. The chain couples TRBV5-1 to TRBJ2-4; a weak D match, TRBD1 (5 bases). This sequence originates from a man aged 18 to 29 in good health. The sequencing sample was made of blood. The CDR3 DNA reads TGCGCCAGCAGCTTGGGGGGCAACATTCAGTACTTC. It is translated as CASSLGGNIQYF.